Detailed here is one T cell receptor (beta chain). The target of this receptor is not known. Base qualities are not provided; no much larger clone lies one nucleotide away. Cut back by 6 bases and 10 bases, the V and J ends lie 16 bases apart. The CDR3 goes from the cysteine to the phenylalanine over 14 residues. The entry retains the CDR3 DNA only, 42 bases that are in frame from base 1. The germline V gene yields MNHEY for CDR1 and SVGAGI for CDR2. Enrolling through a virtual design, the prospective study's participants ranged in age from roughly 18 to 89 years and lived across 20 to 25 United States geographic areas. In the prospective study, cohorts were assigned on the basis of participant-reported clinical history obtained from a screening survey and a study questionnaire. Recovered participants in ImmuneRACE Cohort 3 were defined by two consecutive negative NP/OP PCR tests, clearance by a healthcare professional, or resolution of symptoms. Each participant in the prospective study had whole blood, serum and a nasopharyngeal or oropharyngeal swab collected by mobile phlebotomists. Participants in the prospective study had the option to provide additional blood draws and questionnaires over a roughly 2-month period. Prospective study blood samples were shipped either frozen or at room temperature before DNA extraction.

This record belongs to a study of blood T cell repertoires in COVID-19 (dated by TCRdb to the early 2020s). In the study overall: Samples from collaborators originated in the United States, Italy and Spain and spanned both the acute and convalescent phases of COVID-19. The material from the prospective study consisted of cDNA or gDNA derived from T cells, B-cell-depleted T cells, or PBMCs. Subjects who had been exposed to COVID-19, were actively infected with it, or had recovered from it provided the deeply sampled blood TCRbeta repertoires that made up the dataset. The repertoires were made available in a free public database intended to serve as a resource for research on the immune response to SARS-CoV-2. Samples were obtained from the ongoing ImmuneRACE study (first 160 participants) and from over 1,000 subjects provided by 6 global collaborators. A de-identified subject ID, COVID-19 status, age in years and sex were almost always included in the sample metadata. HLA class I and class II types, where available, came from metadata supplied by the sample provider rather than from assay-based typing.

Broader findings and caveats from the paper: Clinical and demographic metadata were provided uncurated, with the amount varying by source and participant.

The immunoSEQ Assay, a bias-controlled multiplex PCR, was used to amplify TCRbeta CDR3 regions from genomic DNA. As for how the authors treated the data: The number of nucleated cells in each sample was estimated by amplification of reference gene primers within the assay. To quantify the absolute abundance of each unique TCRbeta CDR3 rearrangement, sequence reads were collapsed and filtered. Productive Simpson clonality was computed per sample as the square root of Simpson's diversity index over productive rearrangements. TCRdb provides this immuneACCESS table in a form limited to in-frame rearrangements. Some clones are lacking; in checked studies, under half of them reflect an unresolved V gene, and why the rest are absent is not known. V, J and clone size reflect that table, while D and trimming were determined from the DNA. In all, the sample holds 300,000 to 450,000 clones, and around 91% of those were seen once. The top ten clonotypes cover roughly 0.99% of the sample.

The clonotype comes from a man aged 18 to 30 who had recovered from COVID-19. The sequence joins TRBV6-5 to TRBJ1-6; the D gene cannot be named for sure. The sample consisted of PBMCs or T cells enriched from blood (not recorded which). In nucleotides, the sequence is TGTGCCAGCAGCCTACCGGGGTCTCAGTCACCCCTCCACTTT. This is translated as CASSLPGSQSPLHF.